Below, 28 T cell receptor beta chains from the same sample are listed, as sequenced in a study of CD8 T cells in ankylosing spondylitis. Study findings and constraints: Typical of ankylosing spondylitis blood, it appeared, was a TCR beta motif of eight highly homologous variants.

Antigens of these TCRs are unknown. Via MiXCR, TCRdb re-called the 5' RACE reads, giving one row per CDR3 protein. The sample records under 850,000 distinct CDR3 sequences, around 20% being singletons. The material sequenced was blood, either unsorted or a sorted T cell fraction (not recorded which). Source of these receptors: a male donor with ankylosing spondylitis.

In its sample, this clonotype was seen a few times. J is TRBJ1-5 and V is TRBV12-3 or TRBV12-4; D call uncertain. V was pared by 2 bases and J by 7 bases, with 9 bases between. The CDR3 is made up of 13 amino acids. The CDR3 coding sequence is TGTGCCAGCAGTTTAACCCAAGCCCAGCCCCAGCATTTT. Protein sequence: CASSLTQAQPQHF.

This clonotype has a handful of counts. The V gene is TRBV7-2, the J gene TRBJ2-2; D is unclear. CDR3 length: 13 amino acids. The germline V and J ends were trimmed by 3 bases and 5 bases, with 7 bases remaining between them. Germline values: CDR1 SGHTA, CDR2 FQGNSA. CDR3: CASSFPTTGELFF. As DNA, the CDR3 is TGTGCCAGCAGCTTCCCCACTACCGGGGAGCTGTTTTTT.

This clonotype has only a few counts. V gene TRBV7-3 combines with J gene TRBJ2-7; no reliable D call. This CDR3 has 14 residues. Germline CDR1 reads SGHTA; CDR2 reads FQGTGA. Trimming took off 5 bases at V and 1 base at J, with 12 bases between the two ends. CDR3 sequence: CASSPGHSSYEQYF. CDR3 nucleotides: TGTGCCAGCAGCCCCGGCCATTCTTCCTACGAGCAGTACTTC. Supplemented by reference TRBV7-3 and TRBJ2-7, the full variable domain reads GAGVSQTPSNKVTEKGKYVELRCDPISGHTALYWYRQSLGQGPEFLIYFQGTGAADDSGLPNDRFFAVRPEGSVSTLKIQRTERGDSAVYLCASSPGHSSYEQYFGPGTRLTVT.

The chain recombines TRBV20-1 with TRBJ2-1; D unresolved. The CDR3 is 14 residues long. Germline V gene sequence: CDR1 DFQATT, CDR2 SNEGSKA (reference sequence). V was trimmed by 1 base and J by 7 bases, leaving 14 bases between them. CDR3 nucleotides: TGCAGTGCTAGAGTTCCGGAGTGGTATAATGAGCAGTTCTTC. As protein: CSARVPEWYNEQFF.

Notes on this clonotype: This clone may be a read error of a much larger clone one base away. CDR3 loop: CASSLGAGDSPLHF. The CDR3 DNA sequence: TGTGCCAGCAGCTTAGGGGCAGGGGATTCACCCCTCCACTTT. The rearrangement links TRBV7-2 to TRBJ1-6, with D maybe TRBD1 (6 bases). In germline, CDR1 is SGHTA, CDR2 FQGNSA. This CDR3 is 14 amino acids long. V lost 1 base and J lost 8, with 9 bases in between.

This clonotype was counted a few times. The gene calls are TRBV6-1 and TRBJ2-7; TRBD2 is a possible D gene (5 bases). V was trimmed by 4 bases and J by 2 bases, leaving 18 bases between them. The CDR3 has 16 amino acids. Germline V gene sequence: CDR1 MNHNS, CDR2 SASEGT. This chain's CDR3 is CASSGAEDVITYEQYF. The CDR3 region has the DNA TGTGCCAGCAGTGGGGCGGAGGACGTGATTACCTACGAGCAGTACTTC.

This clonotype has only a few counts. V usage is TRBV29-1 and J usage is TRBJ2-7; D uncertain. V was pared by 4 bases and J by 3 bases, with 10 bases between. This CDR3 comprises 12 residues. Germline V gene lookup returns CDR1 SQVTM and CDR2 ANQGSEA. The CDR3 reads CSVAWGNYEQYF. The CDR3 DNA sequence: TGCAGCGTTGCTTGGGGAAACTACGAGCAGTACTTC.

This clonotype was seen a few times. The chain couples TRBV29-1 to TRBJ1-1; D gene unclear. The CDR3 runs to 11 residues. The V end was cut by 6 bases, the J end by 4 bases, with 9 bases between. CDR1 is SQVTM, CDR2 ANQGSEA, per germline. As DNA, the CDR3 is TGCAGCGTCCTAGGAGTCACTGAAGCTTTCTTT. Its protein is CSVLGVTEAFF.

The chain joins TRBV18 to TRBJ2-4, with 10 bases lining up with TRBD1. In germline, CDR1 is KGHSH, CDR2 LQKENI. The V gene end was trimmed by 5 bases and the J gene end by 0 bases; junction bases not matched to a gene: 7. The CDR3 is 17 amino acids. CDR3 coding DNA: TGTGCCAGCTCATCGACAGGGGGCTTAGGAGCCAAAAACATTCAGTACTTC. This gives the protein CASSSTGGLGAKNIQYF. Based on the CDR3 plus reference TRBV18 and TRBJ2-4, the full variable domain is NAGVMQNPRHLVRRRGQEARLRCSPMKGHSHVYWYRQLPEEGLKFMVYLQKENIIDESGMPKERFSAEFPKEGPSILRIQQVVRGDSAAYFCASSSTGGLGAKNIQYFGAGTRLSVL.

DNA of the CDR3: TGTGCCAGCAGTTTATCTTCATCCACGTACAATGAGCAGTTCTTC. Translated, it gives CASSLSSSTYNEQFF. The rearrangement links TRBV27 to TRBJ2-1; no firm D call. CDR1 and CDR2 (germline): MNHEY, SMNVEV (reference sequence). The CDR3 is 15 residues long. V dropped 0 bases and J dropped 4 bases, with 10 bases sitting between them.

This clonotype was seen a handful of times. J is TRBJ1-5 and V is TRBV24-1, with 8 bases identical to TRBD1. J gave up 0 bases and V 1 base, and 1 base lay outside the gene matches. CDR1 is KGHDR, CDR2 SFDVKD, per germline. The CDR3 covers 16 residues. The CDR3 nucleotides read TGTGCCACCAGTGATTTACAGGGGGATAGCAATCAGCCCCAGCATTTT. It is translated as CATSDLQGDSNQPQHF.

This clonotype was detected only a few times. The chain joins TRBV29-1 to TRBJ2-7, with a possible D match to TRBD1 (7 bases). Trimming pared 4 bases from V and 0 bases from J, leaving 10 bases between. The germline gives CDR1 SQVTM, CDR2 ANQGSEA. This CDR3 contains 13 residues. Here the CDR3 reads CSVVRDSSYEQYF. CDR3 bases: TGCAGCGTTGTGCGGGACAGCTCCTACGAGCAGTACTTC.

The chain recombines TRBV28 with TRBJ2-2; the D gene is possibly TRBD1 (6 bases). The length of the CDR3 is 16 residues. From germline, CDR1 is MDHEN and CDR2 SYDVKM. V lost 3 bases to trimming and J lost 0 bases, with 11 bases between them. The CDR3 reads CASSFGTIPNTGELFF. The CDR3 nucleotides are TGTGCCAGCAGTTTTGGGACAATCCCGAACACCGGGGAGCTGTTTTTT.

The chain recombines TRBV6-4 with TRBJ2-3; perhaps D is TRBD1 or TRBD2 (5 bases each). Germline V gives CDR1 MRHNA, CDR2 SNTAGT. V dropped 0 bases and J dropped 1 base, with 11 bases sitting between them. The CDR3 consists of 16 residues. The DNA of the CDR3 is TGTGCCAGCAGTGACTCAGAGGGGAGAGGCACAGATACGCAGTATTTT. Translation gives CASSDSEGRGTDTQYF.

The chain recombines TRBV7-6 with TRBJ1-5, with a possible D match to TRBD1 (5 bases). The CDR3 loop spans 15 amino acids. Trimming took 2 bases from V and 5 from J, leaving 13 bases between them. Germline CDR1 and CDR2: SGHVS and FNYEAQ. The CDR3 sequence is CASSLSPGEDQPQHF. The CDR3 nucleotides read TGTGCCAGCAGCTTAAGCCCGGGGGAAGATCAGCCCCAGCATTTT.

The CDR3 reads CASSPPSGVHNEQFF. The CDR3 nucleotides are TGTGCCAGCAGTCCCCCTAGCGGGGTGCACAATGAGCAGTTCTTC. The chain is built from TRBV12-3 or TRBV12-4 and TRBJ2-1; 9 bases match TRBD2. With 5 bases clipped from V and 5 bases from J, the junction kept 7 bases outside the gene matches. The CDR3 covers 15 residues.

The chain links TRBV7-9 to TRBJ1-1; TRBD1 matches at 9 bases. The CDR3 consists of 13 residues. Germline lookup yields CDR1 SEHNR and CDR2 FQNEAQ (reference sequence). The trim removed 5 bases at V and 6 bases at J, leaving 4 bases unmatched. The CDR3 region has the DNA TGTGCCAGCAGCGTAAGGACAGGGGCTGAAGCTTTCTTT. Its translation: CASSVRTGAEAFF.

Only a few counts were recorded for this clonotype. The chain recombines TRBV12-3 or TRBV12-4 with TRBJ2-7; D is uncertain. V dropped 7 bases and J dropped 6 bases, with 19 bases sitting between them. The CDR3 is 14 amino acids. The CDR3 sequence: CASTNWEGSGEQYF. The CDR3 region has the DNA TGTGCCAGCACCAACTGGGAAGGGTCGGGCGAGCAGTACTTC.

J is TRBJ2-1 and V is TRBV10-3; TRBD2 is a possible D gene (6 bases). Germline CDR1 is ENHRY and CDR2 is SYGVKD. CDR3 length: 15 amino acids. With 0 bases removed from V and 4 bases from J, the gap between germline ends came to 10 bases. The CDR3: CAISESGGLYNEQFF. The CDR3 bases are TGTGCCATCAGTGAGTCGGGGGGACTGTACAATGAGCAGTTCTTC.

In the case of this clonotype: A read error may produce the germline difference seen at one junction end. The CDR3 protein is CASSPEIKRNTGAFF. In DNA, the CDR3 is TGTGCCAGCAGCCCAGAAATAAAACGGAACACTGGAGCTTTCTTT. The V and J genes are TRBV7-9 and TRBJ1-1, with no clear D. The germline V gene has CDR1 SEHNR and CDR2 FQNEAQ (reference sequence). The CDR3 extends over 15 amino acids.

The chain combines TRBV7-2 with TRBJ2-7; 13 bases line up with TRBD2. The CDR3 covers 15 residues. In germline, CDR1 is SGHTA, CDR2 FQGNSA. V gave up 5 bases and J gave up 6 bases; unmatched junction bases: 7. The CDR3 loop reads CASSILAGGPLEQYF. DNA of the CDR3: TGTGCCAGCAGCATACTAGCGGGAGGGCCGCTCGAGCAGTACTTC.

In DNA, the CDR3 is TGCGCCAGCAATTCCGGGACTAGCACAGATACGCAGTATTTT. As protein: CASNSGTSTDTQYF. This chain connects TRBV5-1 to TRBJ2-3; D might be TRBD2 (6 bases). V shed 6 bases and J shed 0 bases, with 11 bases lying between them. The CDR3 totals 14 residues. Germline CDR1 SGHRS, CDR2 YFSETQ.

This clonotype was observed many times. This rearrangement joins TRBV25-1 to TRBJ2-1; 7 positions match TRBD1. V gave up 2 bases and J gave up 5 bases; unmatched junction bases: 9. Germline V gene lookup returns CDR1 MGHDK and CDR2 SYGVNS. This CDR3 comprises 16 residues. The CDR3 DNA sequence: TGTGCCAGCAGTGAAGGACGGGAAAGGGGGCACAATGAGCAGTTCTTC. Its translation: CASSEGRERGHNEQFF. Supplemented by reference TRBV25-1 and TRBJ2-1, the full variable domain reads EADIYQTPRYLVIGTGKKITLECSQTMGHDKMYWYQQDPGMELHLIHYSYGVNSTEKGDLSSESTVSRIRTEHFPLTLESARPSHTSQYLCASSEGRERGHNEQFFGPGTRLTVL.

The chain employs TRBV20-1 and TRBJ2-7; 9 bases are a match to TRBD1. CDR1 and CDR2 from the germline V gene are DFQATT and SNEGSKA (reference sequence). The CDR3 has 12 amino acids. J gave up 4 bases and V 6 bases, and 4 bases lay outside the gene matches. In DNA form, the CDR3 reads TGCAGTGCAGTGACAGGGGGGTACGAGCAGTACTTC. Amino acid sequence: CSAVTGGYEQYF.

The chain employs TRBV4-1 and TRBJ1-2, with 10 bases lining up with TRBD1. Unmatched junction bases numbered 6, after V lost 4 bases and J lost 7 bases. This CDR3 spans 14 amino acids. In germline, CDR1 is MGHRA, CDR2 YSYEKL. The CDR3 is CASSPAGTGVGYTF. The CDR3 DNA sequence: TGCGCCAGCAGCCCCGCCGGGACAGGGGTTGGCTACACCTTC.

The chain is built from TRBV13 and TRBJ1-1; D might be TRBD1 (5 bases). The CDR3 spans 16 residues. CDR1 is PRHDT, CDR2 FYEKMQ, per germline (reference sequence). Trimming took 5 bases from V and 2 from J, leaving 18 bases between them. Here the CDR3 DNA reads TGTGCCAGCAGCACTGTATCGACAGAACAAAACACTGAAGCTTTCTTT. This gives the protein CASSTVSTEQNTEAFF. The full variable domain, rest sourced from reference TRBV13 and TRBJ1-1, is AAGVIQSPRHLIKEKRETATLKCYPIPRHDTVYWYQQGPGQDPQFLISFYEKMQSDKGSIPDRFSAQQFSDYHSELNMSSLELGDSALYFCASSTVSTEQNTEAFFGQGTRLTVV.

This clonotype was found a few times. V usage is TRBV7-9 and J usage is TRBJ2-3; the match to TRBD1 covers 7 bases. CDR3 size: 16 residues. CDR1 and CDR2 from the germline V gene are SEHNR and FQNEAQ (reference sequence). V was pared by 9 bases and J by 0 bases, with 12 bases of the junction left unmatched. The CDR3 sequence is CARGDREATSTDTQYF. The CDR3 DNA reads as TGTGCCAGGGGGGACAGAGAAGCGACTAGCACAGATACGCAGTATTTT. Variable domain in full (rest from reference TRBV7-9 and TRBJ2-3): DTGVSQNPRHKITKRGQNVTFRCDPISEHNRLYWYRQTLGQGPEFLTYFQNEAQLEKSRLLSDRFSAERPKGSFSTLEIQRTEQGDSAMYLCARGDREATSTDTQYFGPGTRLTVL.

The rearrangement uses TRBV5-1 and TRBJ1-1; D is undetermined. Germline V gives CDR1 SGHRS, CDR2 YFSETQ. The CDR3 is made up of 15 amino acids. Trimming removed 0 bases from V and 0 bases from J, with 9 bases in between. CDR3 nucleotide sequence: TGCGCCAGCAGCTTGGGCGTCATGATGAACACTGAAGCTTTCTTT. Its protein product is CASSLGVMMNTEAFF.